This TCR beta chain was documented in a study of T-cell memory formation after mild COVID-19. About the research overall: TCR clustering was largely donor specific. Study findings and constraints: Shrinking CD4+ clones resided mostly in CM and EM, and CD8+ ones in EMRA. Cross-reactive memory apparently joined, as some responding clones appeared in pre-infection memory. Whereas later expanders leaned CD4+, clones contracting day 15 to 85 showed a balanced CD4/CD8 makeup.

TCRdb processed the 5' RACE reads anew with MiXCR; each CDR3 protein has one entry. The sample lists approximately 430,000 distinct CDR3 sequences; more than 20% were seen once. In the case of this clonotype: Its target is unknown.

The TCR was taken from an adult woman who had mild COVID-19 (a few samples of this study predate the infection). Cell type and time point are not known. The sequenced material came from PBMCs or a T cell subset sorted from them (not recorded which).

The CDR3 bases are TGTGCCAGCAGCTCTAACCCGGAGCAGTTCTTC. The encoded protein is CASSSNPEQFF. The V and J genes are TRBV7-9 and TRBJ2-1; D remains ambiguous. In germline, CDR1 is SEHNR, CDR2 FQNEAQ (reference sequence). CDR3 length equals 11 residues. Trimming stripped 4 bases from V and 10 bases from J, with 8 bases between.